What follows describes a single T cell receptor (beta chain). As originally analysed: Reference gene primer amplification gave nucleated cell count estimates. The data were produced by immunoSEQ multiplex PCR, yet TCRdb's version contains in-frame clones alone and is incomplete. The V and J calls and clone size are taken from that table; D and trimming were inferred from the DNA. The sample holds some 66,000 clones, 91% seen once. Germline V lookup: CDR1 LNHDA, CDR2 SQIVND (reference sequence). The CDR3 is 13 amino acids. Trimming stripped 1 base from V and 5 bases from J, with 8 bases between. The data were taken from a study of blood T cell repertoires in COVID-19. Study overall: Researchers got acute and convalescent COVID-19 samples from the United States, Italy and Spain. PBMCs, B-cell-depleted T cells, or T cells were the source of the cDNA or gDNA that made up the material.

The sequencing input was peripheral blood. V usage is TRBV19 and J usage is TRBJ2-5; no firm D call. The sequence derives from a human donor in a cohort sampled during active COVID-19. The CDR3 reads CASSIGVLETQYF. The CDR3 nucleotides are TGTGCCAGTAGTATAGGCGTCCTGGAGACCCAGTACTTC.